A selection of T cell receptor beta chains follows, all from one sample in a study of Ad26.COV2.S vaccination and SARS-CoV-2 variants. Libraries were prepared by immunoSEQ multiplex PCR; TCRdb keeps only in-frame clonotypes and omits some of them. The profile shows about 350,000 clones, 88% of them singletons. The sequencing used peripheral blood, collected in a trial of Ad26.COV2.S vaccine versus placebo. The receptors come from a person between 18 and 65 years old who received the Ad26.COV2.S COVID-19 vaccine or a placebo. CDR3s include the opening cysteine and the closing phenylalanine or tryptophan. The order of the fields is D gene, J gene, clone size, V gene, CDR3 DNA, CDR3 protein. D genes are given only for firm matches. Only part of the rows carry a size: once, few, many, or a class if the clone is expanded.

d_gene: -; j_gene: TRBJ1-3; abundance: -; v_gene: TRBV29-1; CDR3nt: TGCAGCGTTGGGGGAGGCAGCGGAAACACCATATATTTT; CDR3aa: CSVGGGSGNTIYF
d_gene: TRBD1; j_gene: TRBJ2-3; abundance: -; v_gene: TRBV7-6; CDR3nt: TGTGCCAGCAGCTCCGGACAGGATTTTGATACGCAGTATTTT; CDR3aa: CASSSGQDFDTQYF
d_gene: -; j_gene: TRBJ1-4; abundance: -; v_gene: TRBV21-1; CDR3nt: TGTGCCAGCAGCAAATCCCCGCCGGGACAGGGGACTGAAAAACTGTTTTTT; CDR3aa: CASSKSPPGQGTEKLFF
d_gene: TRBD1; j_gene: TRBJ2-7; abundance: -; v_gene: TRBV11-2; CDR3nt: TGTGCCAGCAGCTTAGCGGGACAGGGGAACCACGAGCAGTACTTC; CDR3aa: CASSLAGQGNHEQYF
d_gene: TRBD1; j_gene: TRBJ1-1; abundance: -; v_gene: TRBV18; CDR3nt: TGTGCCAGCTCACCTACGACAGGGAGTTTGGACACTGAAGCTTTCTTT; CDR3aa: CASSPTTGSLDTEAFF
d_gene: -; j_gene: TRBJ1-2; abundance: few; v_gene: TRBV2; CDR3nt: TGTGCCAGCAATACAGGGCCGTATGGCTACACCTTC; CDR3aa: CASNTGPYGYTF
d_gene: -; j_gene: TRBJ2-3; abundance: -; v_gene: TRBV6-2/TRBV6-3; CDR3nt: TGTGCCAGCAGTTACTCCTCCGAGAGCACAGATACGCAGTATTTT; CDR3aa: CASSYSSESTDTQYF
d_gene: TRBD2; j_gene: TRBJ2-1; abundance: -; v_gene: TRBV18; CDR3nt: TGTGCCAGCTCACGCACTAGCGGGAGGTACTCCTACAATGAGCAGTTCTTC; CDR3aa: CASSRTSGRYSYNEQFF
d_gene: -; j_gene: TRBJ1-2; abundance: -; v_gene: TRBV3-1/TRBV3-2; CDR3nt: TGTGCCAGCAGCTATCGCATAGGGAGAAGGGATGGCTACACCTTC; CDR3aa: CASSYRIGRRDGYTF
d_gene: TRBD1; j_gene: TRBJ1-2; abundance: -; v_gene: TRBV6-4; CDR3nt: TGTGCCAGCAGTTATGGACAGGGCGGTGGCTACACCTTC; CDR3aa: CASSYGQGGGYTF
d_gene: TRBD2; j_gene: TRBJ2-7; abundance: -; v_gene: TRBV6-2/TRBV6-3; CDR3nt: TGTGCCAGCAGTTACCAGCGGGGACCTTCCTACGAGCAGTACTTC; CDR3aa: CASSYQRGPSYEQYF
d_gene: -; j_gene: TRBJ1-5; abundance: -; v_gene: TRBV3-1/TRBV3-2; CDR3nt: TGTGCCAGCAGCCAAGCCGGGGGGAGTTTTATCGGGAATCAGCCCCAGCATTTT; CDR3aa: CASSQAGGSFIGNQPQHF
d_gene: -; j_gene: TRBJ1-6; abundance: -; v_gene: TRBV28; CDR3nt: TGTGCCAGCAGTTTCGCTGGGGGCGCAGGTAATTCACCCCTCCACTTT; CDR3aa: CASSFAGGAGNSPLHF
d_gene: -; j_gene: TRBJ2-1; abundance: few; v_gene: TRBV7-9; CDR3nt: TGTGCCAGCAGCCCCCGGACGGTCAGCTCCTACAATGAGCAGTTCTTC; CDR3aa: CASSPRTVSSYNEQFF
d_gene: TRBD2; j_gene: TRBJ2-7; abundance: -; v_gene: TRBV5-6; CDR3nt: TGTGCCAGCAGCTTGTGGCGGACTAGCGGGAGTTCGGGCGAGCAGTACTTC; CDR3aa: CASSLWRTSGSSGEQYF
d_gene: -; j_gene: TRBJ2-5; abundance: -; v_gene: TRBV30; CDR3nt: TGTGCCTGGAGTAAATGGTCCGTTGAGACCCAGTACTTC; CDR3aa: CAWSKWSVETQYF
d_gene: TRBD1; j_gene: TRBJ1-5; abundance: -; v_gene: TRBV7-8; CDR3nt: TGTGCCAGCAGCTTAGGCTACCGGGACAGGGTGGGTCAGCCCCAGCATTTT; CDR3aa: CASSLGYRDRVGQPQHF
d_gene: -; j_gene: TRBJ1-5; abundance: -; v_gene: TRBV5-1; CDR3nt: TGCGCCAGCAGCCCCGGGGCCGGGACAACTCAGCCCCAGCATTTT; CDR3aa: CASSPGAGTTQPQHF
d_gene: -; j_gene: TRBJ2-5; abundance: -; v_gene: TRBV7-9; CDR3nt: TGTGCCAGCAGCTTAGCGATCGGGGCCCGGGAGACCCAGTACTTC; CDR3aa: CASSLAIGARETQYF
d_gene: -; j_gene: TRBJ1-5; abundance: -; v_gene: TRBV2; CDR3nt: TGTGCCAGCAGTGAAGTGGGGATCTCCAATCAGCCCCAGCATTTT; CDR3aa: CASSEVGISNQPQHF
d_gene: -; j_gene: TRBJ2-3; abundance: -; v_gene: TRBV2; CDR3nt: TGTGCCAGCAGAGAAACAGATACGCAGTATTTT; CDR3aa: CASRETDTQYF
d_gene: TRBD2; j_gene: TRBJ2-1; abundance: -; v_gene: TRBV7-6; CDR3nt: TGTGCCAGCAGCTCACCCGGGACTAGGGAACACAATGAGCAGTTCTTC; CDR3aa: CASSSPGTREHNEQFF
d_gene: TRBD1; j_gene: TRBJ2-5; abundance: -; v_gene: TRBV5-6; CDR3nt: TGTGCCAGCACGGAACAGGGGGCACAAGAGACCCAGTACTTC; CDR3aa: CASTEQGAQETQYF
d_gene: -; j_gene: TRBJ1-1; abundance: many; v_gene: TRBV3-1/TRBV3-2; CDR3nt: TGTGCCAGCAGCCCACCGGTGGCGAGGTTAGAGGCTGAAGCTTTCTTT; CDR3aa: CASSPPVARLEAEAFF
d_gene: TRBD1; j_gene: TRBJ2-7; abundance: -; v_gene: TRBV6-6; CDR3nt: TGTGCCAGCAGTCGGGGCGACCCCGGGACAGGGAGGATCGAGCAGTACTTC; CDR3aa: CASSRGDPGTGRIEQYF
d_gene: TRBD1; j_gene: TRBJ2-1; abundance: -; v_gene: TRBV7-3; CDR3nt: TGTGCCAGCAGCTTATCAGGACAGGGAGAAAATGAGCAGTTCTTC; CDR3aa: CASSLSGQGENEQFF
d_gene: TRBD1; j_gene: TRBJ2-2; abundance: -; v_gene: TRBV7-3; CDR3nt: TGTGCCAGCAGCTCTGTGGGGACAGGGGGATCTACCGGGGAGCTGTTTTTT; CDR3aa: CASSSVGTGGSTGELFF
d_gene: TRBD2; j_gene: TRBJ2-7; abundance: once; v_gene: TRBV7-2; CDR3nt: TGTGCCAGCAGCCCACGATCGGGGGGAGTCTACGAGCAGTACTTC; CDR3aa: CASSPRSGGVYEQYF
d_gene: -; j_gene: TRBJ2-3; abundance: -; v_gene: TRBV29-1; CDR3nt: TGCAGCGTTGAAGATAGAACAGGGCCGCCAGATACGCAGTATTTT; CDR3aa: CSVEDRTGPPDTQYF
d_gene: -; j_gene: TRBJ2-2; abundance: -; v_gene: TRBV14; CDR3nt: TGTGCCAGCAGCCTGAGAAATGGCGGAGAGGTCGGGGAGCTGTTTTTT; CDR3aa: CASSLRNGGEVGELFF
d_gene: -; j_gene: TRBJ1-5; abundance: -; v_gene: TRBV6-2/TRBV6-3; CDR3nt: TGTGCCAGCAGCCTCGCCGGGTATCAGCCCCAGCATTTT; CDR3aa: CASSLAGYQPQHF
d_gene: TRBD2; j_gene: TRBJ2-3; abundance: -; v_gene: TRBV28; CDR3nt: TGTGCCAGCAGTTTAGGTAGCGGGAGATCTAGCACAGATACGCAGTATTTT; CDR3aa: CASSLGSGRSSTDTQYF
d_gene: TRBD1; j_gene: TRBJ1-5; abundance: -; v_gene: TRBV6-5; CDR3nt: TGTGCCAGCAGTTCCCTCGAACAGGGGAACAATCAGCCCCAGCATTTT; CDR3aa: CASSSLEQGNNQPQHF
d_gene: -; j_gene: TRBJ2-6; abundance: -; v_gene: TRBV28; CDR3nt: TGTGCCAGCAGCCGTGGGGCCAACGTCCTGACTTTC; CDR3aa: CASSRGANVLTF
d_gene: -; j_gene: TRBJ1-1; abundance: -; v_gene: TRBV6-5; CDR3nt: TGTGCCAGCAGCCCGGACACGCTGAGATGGACTGAAGCTTTCTTT; CDR3aa: CASSPDTLRWTEAFF
d_gene: TRBD2; j_gene: TRBJ2-1; abundance: -; v_gene: TRBV27; CDR3nt: TGTGCCAGCAGTTTAAGACTAGCGGGAATCAGCTCCTACAATGAGCAGTTCTTC; CDR3aa: CASSLRLAGISSYNEQFF
d_gene: -; j_gene: TRBJ1-4; abundance: once; v_gene: TRBV6-4; CDR3nt: TGTGCCAGCAGTGATGGACAGAGGAATGAAAAACTGTTTTTT; CDR3aa: CASSDGQRNEKLFF
d_gene: -; j_gene: TRBJ2-2; abundance: -; v_gene: TRBV30; CDR3nt: TGTGCCTGGAGGCGACTAAACAGGGCCGGGGAGCTGTTTTTT; CDR3aa: CAWRRLNRAGELFF
d_gene: -; j_gene: TRBJ2-3; abundance: once; v_gene: TRBV21-1; CDR3nt: TGTGCCAGCAGCAAACGGGGATTGGGGACTAGCGGCACAGATACGCAGTATTTT; CDR3aa: CASSKRGLGTSGTDTQYF
d_gene: -; j_gene: TRBJ2-7; abundance: few; v_gene: TRBV4-1; CDR3nt: TGCGCCAGCAGCCAAGGACGGGCAGGGTCCTACGAGCAGTACTTC; CDR3aa: CASSQGRAGSYEQYF
d_gene: -; j_gene: TRBJ1-2; abundance: -; v_gene: TRBV19; CDR3nt: TGTGCCAGTAGTATCGGACGCTATGGCTACACCTTC; CDR3aa: CASSIGRYGYTF
d_gene: TRBD2; j_gene: TRBJ2-5; abundance: -; v_gene: TRBV18; CDR3nt: TGTGCCAGCTCACCCTACGGTGGGAGCGGGGGAAACCAAGAGACCCAGTACTTC; CDR3aa: CASSPYGGSGGNQETQYF
d_gene: -; j_gene: TRBJ1-4; abundance: -; v_gene: TRBV5-5; CDR3nt: TGTGCCAGCAGTTCCAGGGGAGGGGAAAAACTGTTTTTT; CDR3aa: CASSSRGGEKLFF
d_gene: -; j_gene: TRBJ1-6; abundance: -; v_gene: TRBV7-3; CDR3nt: TGTGCCAGCAGCTTAACGGTCTGGGAAGGGGGTAATTCACCCCTCCACTTT; CDR3aa: CASSLTVWEGGNSPLHF
d_gene: TRBD1; j_gene: TRBJ1-6; abundance: -; v_gene: TRBV3-1/TRBV3-2; CDR3nt: TGTGCCAGCAGCCAGAGCCTAGGGGGCTCACCCCTCCACTTT; CDR3aa: CASSQSLGGSPLHF
d_gene: -; j_gene: TRBJ1-1; abundance: -; v_gene: TRBV9; CDR3nt: TGTGCCAGCAGCGTAGCTTCCGGCTACACTGAAGCTTTCTTT; CDR3aa: CASSVASGYTEAFF
d_gene: -; j_gene: TRBJ1-4; abundance: -; v_gene: TRBV6-5; CDR3nt: TGTGCCAGCAGGGGGCGCGGGTCGATCGAAAAACTGTTTTTT; CDR3aa: CASRGRGSIEKLFF
d_gene: -; j_gene: TRBJ1-6; abundance: -; v_gene: TRBV28; CDR3nt: TGTGCCAGCAGGGCGGGTCGTGGAAATTCACCCCTCCACTTT; CDR3aa: CASRAGRGNSPLHF
d_gene: -; j_gene: TRBJ2-6; abundance: -; v_gene: TRBV28; CDR3nt: TGTGCCAGCATTCTCAAGAGAGAGGGGGGTAGCTCTGGGGCCAACGTCCTGACTTTC; CDR3aa: CASILKREGGSSGANVLTF
d_gene: -; j_gene: TRBJ2-3; abundance: -; v_gene: TRBV6-6; CDR3nt: TGTGCCAGCAGTGCGAAAGAAACTAGCACAGATACGCAGTATTTT; CDR3aa: CASSAKETSTDTQYF
d_gene: -; j_gene: TRBJ2-2; abundance: -; v_gene: TRBV5-6; CDR3nt: TGTGCCAGCAGCTATAGATCGAACACCGGGGAGCTGTTTTTT; CDR3aa: CASSYRSNTGELFF